The present TCR beta chain was sequenced within a study of immune aging and cytomegalovirus after organ transplant (dated by TCRdb to about 2021). For context, the study as a whole: Every transplant recipient was given three-drug immunosuppression consisting of prednisone, tacrolimus, and mycophenolate.

The library was prepared using single-cell sequencing. Sequencing took place on an Illumina NovaSeq 6000. For cell capture and library preparation, the team used the BD Rhapsody Targeted mRNA and AbSeq Reagent Kit in a microwell format. The libraries included TCR, sample tags, AbSeq, and targeted mRNA drawn from the Human T-Cell Expression Panel together with custom TOX and TOX2 primers. Libraries were sequenced on an Illumina NovaSeq. Under the source paper's analysis protocol: The analysis covered approximately 9,900 cells in total, of which around 7,100 were CD8 T cells and about 4,500 were CD8 T cells with an identifiable TCR CDR3. Raw data were processed with the BD Rhapsody Targeted Analysis Pipeline with V(D)J processing on the Seven Bridges Genomics platform. Quality control, Sample Tag demultiplexing with Lex-BDSMK, clone identification with VDJ Explorer, and Seurat clustering were all done in SeqGeq 1.6.0. Clones making up <1% of CD8 T cells were classified as non-expanded, and clones making up >2.5% of the sample were classified as clonal expansions. The public reads were quality trimmed at Q25 with fastp and then assembled into clones with MiXCR by TCRdb, keeping productive beta chains. Each record represents a unique CDR3 protein, reported with the most common genes and DNA among its rows. V and J calls and clone size were set by TCRdb, not the authors. The sample records about 20,000 distinct CDR3 sequences, just over 35% of which are singletons. The top ten clonotypes cover less than 30% of the sample.

Study-wide conclusions, independent of this receptor: Large clones contained a higher proportion of TEMRA cells, and the seven largest clones (over 1,900 cells) acquired aged and TEMRA cells while losing TCM cells. Because CD57 was not measured in the sequencing data, a conservative gene-based aging definition was used instead. Following viremia, cells with an aged phenotype rose post-transplant no matter the clone size, with the increase showing up earlier in large clones (days 200-264) than in small clones.

The time point label, as the study defines it: five sample-tagged time points from pre-transplant (day -1) to day 368 post-transplant, pooled. Thawed PBMC were stimulated for approximately twelve hours with a CMV IE-1 overlapping peptide library without transport inhibitors. After being thawed and rested overnight, the cells were stimulated in R10 medium along with CD28/CD49d costimulation. The IE-1 peptide library was made up of 15-amino-acid peptides with 11-amino-acid overlaps. Each time point was barcoded using BD Single-Cell Multiplexing Kit Sample Tags, after which the barcoded samples were pooled and stained with oligo-conjugated anti-CD45RA plus sorting antibodies. A BD FACSAria III was used to sort CMV-responsive CD8+CD137+ and CD4+CD154+ T cells at 4-way purity. Blood was drawn into EDTA vacutainers and was processed by Ficoll gradient within 1-24 hours. Concerning this clonotype: It has no known antigen specificity. This may come from a read error, since a much larger clone is one base off.

This sequence was found in a female donor who had a heart transplant and CMV viremia. The sequencing here drew on CMV peptide-activated CD4+ and CD8+ T cells sorted from blood, taken at five time points, pooled. Taken with the paper, the label for cell subset or site translates to: sorted CD8+CD137+ and CD4+CD154+ T cells after around 12 h CMV IE-1 peptide stimulation.

CDR3 reads: CASRPIAGVGKAQYF. The bases are TGTGCCAGCAGACCCATAGCGGGAGTGGGGAAGGCCCAGTACTTC. In this chain, TRBV3-1 is recombined with TRBJ2-5; 9 bases in the middle match TRBD2. The germline V gene (reference sequence) gives CDR1 as LGHDT and CDR2 as YNNKEL. V loses 6 bases at its end and J loses 9 bases; junction bases beyond the gene matches: 14. The CDR3 covers 15 residues, taking in both the cysteine and the phenylalanine. Only the CDR3 portion is preserved as DNA: 45 bases, with reading frame beginning at the first base.